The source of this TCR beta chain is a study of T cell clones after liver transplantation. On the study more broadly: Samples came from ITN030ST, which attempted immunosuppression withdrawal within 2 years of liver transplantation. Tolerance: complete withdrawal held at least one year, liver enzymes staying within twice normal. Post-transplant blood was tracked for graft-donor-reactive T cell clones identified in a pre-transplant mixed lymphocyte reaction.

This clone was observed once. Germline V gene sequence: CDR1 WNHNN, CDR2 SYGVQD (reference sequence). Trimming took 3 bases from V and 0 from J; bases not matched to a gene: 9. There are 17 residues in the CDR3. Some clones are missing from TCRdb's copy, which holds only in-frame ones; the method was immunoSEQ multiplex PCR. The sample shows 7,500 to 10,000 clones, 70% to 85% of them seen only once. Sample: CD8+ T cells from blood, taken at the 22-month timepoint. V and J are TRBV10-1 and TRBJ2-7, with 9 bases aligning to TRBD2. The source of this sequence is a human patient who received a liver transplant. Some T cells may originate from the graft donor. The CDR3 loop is CASSEPKVAGDSYEQYF. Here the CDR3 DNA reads TGCGCCAGCAGTGAACCAAAAGTAGCGGGGGACTCCTACGAGCAGTACTTC.